The 4 T cell receptor beta chains presented below share a single source sample, sequenced in a study of blood T cell repertoires in COVID-19 (TCRdb year 2020). Receptor libraries were prepared by the immunoSEQ multiplex PCR assay. Sourced from immuneACCESS, this table was stored by TCRdb with only in-frame sequences that have V and J called. A share of the clones is absent; for the studies checked, an unresolved V gene accounts for under half, and the remainder has no known explanation. In this sample the table shows roughly 150,000 clones, around 82% of which occur a single time. Roughly 10% of the sample is held by the ten biggest clonotypes. Source material: peripheral blood. The source of these receptors is an older man with active or convalescent COVID-19.

This chain joins TRBV27 and TRBJ2-1; TRBD2 aligns across 7 bases. Germline CDR1 is MNHEY and CDR2 is SMNVEV (reference sequence). The CDR3 spans 17 residues. Trimming cost V 3 bases and J 9 bases; bases outside gene matches: 17. The CDR3: CASSFLGGRERRAEQFF. DNA of the CDR3: TGTGCCAGCAGTTTCCTGGGTGGGCGGGAGCGCCGCGCTGAGCAGTTCTTC.

This clone has just one count. V usage is TRBV28 and J usage is TRBJ2-7; possible D gene TRBD1, 5 bases. There are 15 residues in the CDR3. The V and J ends lost 2 bases and 4 bases respectively, with 15 bases between them. Germline CDR1 and CDR2: MDHEN and SYDVKM. CDR3 DNA sequence: TGTGCCAGCAGTTTAAGGGTACCCAGGGTTTACGAGCAGTACTTC. Translated: CASSLRVPRVYEQYF.

This clone was seen many times. The chain couples TRBV5-1 to TRBJ1-2, with 10 bases fitting TRBD1. The CDR3 is 15 amino acids. Germline V lookup: CDR1 SGHRS, CDR2 YFSETQ. V shed 0 bases, J shed 6 bases, and the junction held 5 bases outside the gene matches. CDR3 sequence (DNA): TGCGCCAGCAGCTTGGAGGCGACAGGGGGCCATGGCTACACCTTC. Amino acid sequence: CASSLEATGGHGYTF.

This clone was seen more than once but under ten times. This CDR3 reads CASSLGGRTLYSPLHF. CDR3 sequence (DNA): TGTGCCAGCAGCCTAGGGGGCCGTACCTTGTATTCACCCCTCCACTTT. The chain has TRBV27 and TRBJ1-6; the match to TRBD1 covers 7 bases. This CDR3 has 16 amino acids. The V gene's germline CDR1 is MNHEY and CDR2 SMNVEV (reference sequence). Losses at the gene ends were 6 bases for V and 8 bases for J; bases not matched to a gene: 13.